Below, 21 T cell receptor beta chains from the same sample are listed, as sequenced in a study of metastatic and nonmetastatic thyroid tumors. No patient had received any treatment before thyroid surgery. TCRdb re-called clones via MiXCR from the PCR reads. The sample has tens of thousands of clones; around a sixth are singletons. Sequences were obtained from blood. The receptors come from a female donor with papillary thyroid cancer or a benign thyroid nodule (not recorded which). Some clones in this sample may be carry-over from other donors' samples.

This clone was detected many times. J is TRBJ2-1 and V is TRBV18, with D uncertain. From germline, CDR1 is KGHSH and CDR2 LQKENI. The length of the CDR3 is 12 residues. Trimming left V 3 bases short and J 6 bases short, with 6 bases between. The CDR3 is CASSPSGNEQFF. The CDR3 DNA is TGTGCCAGCTCACCGTCGGGCAATGAGCAGTTCTTC.

This clone was recorded at least ten times. The rearrangement uses TRBV24-1 and TRBJ1-2, with 9 bases lining up with TRBD1. V lost 8 bases, J lost 4 bases, and 4 bases stayed unmatched. Germline CDR1 KGHDR, CDR2 SFDVKD. The CDR3 consists of 13 residues. The CDR3 sequence is CATNAGQGYGYTF. In DNA form, the CDR3 reads TGTGCCACCAATGCGGGACAGGGCTATGGCTACACCTTC.

The chain carries TRBV11-2 and TRBJ2-7; D is possibly TRBD1 or TRBD2 (5 bases each). Germline values: CDR1 SGHAT, CDR2 FQNNGV. The CDR3 covers 12 residues. V was clipped by 4 bases and J by 6 bases, with 10 bases between them. CDR3 sequence reads: CASSSGLAEQYF. The CDR3 coding sequence is TGTGCCAGCAGCTCGGGGCTAGCCGAGCAGTACTTC.

This clone occurred many times. The V call is TRBV18, the J call TRBJ1-2; D is ambiguous. Trimming took 1 base from V and 5 from J, leaving 14 bases between them. In germline, CDR1 is KGHSH, CDR2 LQKENI. CDR3 length: 15 residues. The CDR3 DNA reads TGTGCCAGCTCACCACAGTCGGAACAGAGTTATGGCTACACCTTC. It translates to CASSPQSEQSYGYTF.

Many counts were recorded for this clone. The same CDR3 also results from other DNA sequences found in this sample. This sequence joins TRBV11-1 and TRBJ2-7; 11 nucleotides match TRBD2. In germline, CDR1 is SGHAT, CDR2 FQDESV (reference sequence). The CDR3 extends over 16 amino acids. Germline trimming cut 5 bases from V and 1 base from J; bases unmatched to any gene: 7. The CDR3 sequence: CASSPRSGRASYEQYF. In DNA form, the CDR3 reads TGTGCCAGCAGCCCGCGTAGCGGGAGGGCTTCCTACGAGCAGTACTTC. The full variable domain, completed using reference TRBV11-1 and TRBJ2-7, is EAEVAQSPRYKITEKSQAVAFWCDPISGHATLYWYRQILGQGPELLVQFQDESVVDDSQLPKDRFSAERLKGVDSTLKIQPAELGDSAMYLCASSPRSGRASYEQYFGPGTRLTVT.

This rearrangement joins TRBV6-2 or TRBV6-3 to TRBJ1-5; D is perhaps TRBD1 (6 bases). The germline CDR1 and CDR2 sequences are MNHEY and SVGEGT. Trimming took 7 bases from V and 8 from J, leaving 15 bases between them. The CDR3 is 13 residues long. CDR3 sequence (DNA): TGTGCCAGCATGGGAGGGGACACTAAGCCCCAGCATTTT. Encoded protein: CASMGGDTKPQHF.

This clone was seen many times. The rearrangement uses TRBV2 and TRBJ1-1; D possibly corresponds to TRBD1 (5 bases). The CDR3 covers 14 residues. Trimming took off 2 bases at V and 4 bases at J, with 11 bases between the two ends. Germline CDR1 and CDR2: SNHLY and FYNNEI. CDR3 amino acids: CASSERGWATEAFF. CDR3 nucleotides: TGTGCCAGCAGTGAACGGGGCTGGGCCACTGAAGCTTTCTTT.

This clone was seen ten or more times. The rearrangement uses TRBV15 and TRBJ2-7; the D is unclear. V dropped 3 bases and J dropped 2 bases, with 11 bases sitting between them. Germline assignment: CDR1 LNHNV and CDR2 YYDKDF (reference sequence). The CDR3 sequence is 14 residues long. CDR3 sequence (DNA): TGTGCCACCAGCAGCTACTTCGCCCCCTACGAGCAGTACTTC. It codes for CATSSYFAPYEQYF.

This clone was seen repeatedly, ten times or more. V usage is TRBV7-2 and J usage is TRBJ1-1; D gene unclear. The CDR3 contains 15 residues. Germline-derived CDR1 and CDR2 are SGHTA and FQGNSA. V was clipped by 1 base and J by 10 bases, with 19 bases between them. The CDR3 bases are TGTGCCAGCAGCTTAGGGTCGACATCTCTTGGTGCAGCTTTCTTT. It codes for CASSLGSTSLGAAFF.

At least ten counts were recorded for this clone. The chain uses TRBV6-2 or TRBV6-3 and TRBJ2-7; 7 bases match TRBD2. This CDR3 region has 15 residues. V lost 2 bases, J lost 3 bases, and 7 bases stayed unmatched. The germline V gene has CDR1 MNHEY and CDR2 SVGEGT. CDR3 nucleotides: TGTGCCAGCAGTTACCCGCAGCGGGGATACTACGAGCAGTACTTC. This codes for CASSYPQRGYYEQYF.

This clone has a single count. The gene calls are TRBV11-3 and TRBJ2-7; D uncertain. CDR3 size: 11 residues. With 6 bases removed from V and 5 bases from J, the gap between germline ends came to 8 bases. CDR1 is SGHNT, CDR2 YENEEA, per germline. Here the CDR3 DNA reads TGTGCCAGCAGAAGGGAAAACGAGCAGTACTTC. Translating it yields CASRRENEQYF.

This clone came up many times. J is TRBJ2-1 and V is TRBV9; tentatively, D is TRBD1 or TRBD2 (5 bases each). V lost 3 bases and J lost 7, with 20 bases in between. The CDR3 runs to 16 residues. Germline-derived CDR1 and CDR2 are SGDLS and YYNGEE. The CDR3 nucleotides are TGTGCCAGCAGCGCGGTGAGGGGCAAGGGTCGTAATGAGCAGTTCTTC. Its translation is CASSAVRGKGRNEQFF.

This clone has at least ten counts. The chain is built from TRBV7-9 and TRBJ1-4; D is undetermined. The CDR3 is 14 amino acids. V lost 1 base, J lost 6 bases, and 9 bases lay in between. Per germline, CDR1 SEHNR and CDR2 FQNEAQ (reference sequence). CDR3 amino acids: CASSLGHIDEKLFF. The CDR3 DNA reads as TGTGCCAGCAGCTTAGGGCATATCGATGAAAAACTGTTTTTT.

The sample holds many counts of this clone. The rearrangement joins TRBV28 to TRBJ2-7, with TRBD1 matching 11 bases. The CDR3 extends over 16 amino acids. The junction had 11 bases not matched to a gene; V was cut back by 6 bases and J by 4 bases. Germline CDR1 and CDR2: MDHEN and SYDVKM. The CDR3 nucleotides read TGTGCCAGCAGCACCCCGGGGACAGGGGGACGATACGAGCAGTACTTC. It codes for CASSTPGTGGRYEQYF.

This clone has only one observation. One end of the junction varies from germline; a read error may be responsible. The chain is built from TRBV11-2 and TRBJ2-1; 11 bases align to TRBD2. Per germline, CDR1 SGHAT and CDR2 FQNNGV. The CDR3 is 15 amino acids. CDR3 in amino acids: CASSPISGRDNDQLF. The CDR3 nucleotides read TGTGCCAGCAGCCCAATTAGCGGGAGGGATAATGACCAGTTATTC.

In this sample, this clone turned up many times. The junction shows a germline mismatch at one end, possibly a read error. The chain couples TRBV20-1 to TRBJ2-1; TRBD2 agrees at 7 bases. The CDR3 has 12 amino acids. Germline values: CDR1 DFQATT, CDR2 SNEGSKA (reference sequence). CDR3 DNA: TGCAGTGCTAGGGTTGGGGAGGGAGGTCCTGCCTTC. Protein product: CSARVGEGGPAF.

In this sample, this clone turned up many times. The rearrangement joins TRBV20-1 to TRBJ2-5; 13 bases are shared with TRBD2. The junction had 14 bases not matched to a gene; V was cut back by 5 bases and J by 2 bases. Germline-derived CDR1 and CDR2 are DFQATT and SNEGSKA (reference sequence). The CDR3 runs to 18 residues. The CDR3 sequence is CSARTSGRGGGMQETQYF. The CDR3 DNA reads TGCAGTGCTCGGACTAGCGGGAGAGGGGGGGGTATGCAAGAGACCCAGTACTTC.

This clone was observed many times. This chain links TRBV7-8 with TRBJ1-1; D remains unclear. V was clipped by 2 bases and J by 3 bases, with 7 bases between them. The V gene's germline CDR1 is SGHVS and CDR2 FQNEAQ. This CDR3 spans 13 amino acids. CDR3 DNA sequence: TGTGCCAGCAGCTTATCCCCAGACACTGAAGCTTTCTTT. This gives the protein CASSLSPDTEAFF.

The sample holds many counts of this clone. The chain links TRBV6-1 to TRBJ1-1; D is ambiguous. The V and J ends lost 6 bases and 2 bases respectively, with 4 bases between them. This CDR3 has 11 amino acids. Germline CDR1 MNHNS, CDR2 SASEGT. CDR3: CASRYNTEAFF. The CDR3 nucleotides read TGTGCCAGCAGATACAACACTGAAGCTTTCTTT.

The rearrangement links TRBV5-1 to TRBJ2-3, with TRBD2 matching over 11 bases. V trimming: 4 bases; J trimming: 2 bases; junction bases outside the gene matches: 3. This CDR3 has 15 residues. Germline V gene sequence: CDR1 SGHRS, CDR2 YFSETQ. In DNA form, the CDR3 reads TGCGCCAGCAGCCCGGGACTAGCGGACACAGATACGCAGTATTTT. Protein sequence: CASSPGLADTDTQYF.

The rearrangement links TRBV20-1 to TRBJ1-5; D is unresolved. V shed 3 bases and J shed 0 bases, with 9 bases lying between them. This CDR3 is 14 amino acids long. The germline CDR1 and CDR2 sequences are DFQATT and SNEGSKA (reference sequence). The CDR3 protein is CSARDGYSNQPQHF. The CDR3 nucleotides read TGCAGTGCTAGGGACGGATATAGCAATCAGCCCCAGCATTTT.